These T cell receptor beta chains were read from a single sample in a study of blood T cell repertoires in COVID-19. Clones were read by immunoSEQ multiplex PCR, and TCRdb kept only the in-frame ones, dropping some. The data hold about 72,000 clones, with roughly 90% observed a single time. Sequencing was done on a sample of peripheral blood. All receptors come from a human donor in a cohort sampled during active COVID-19. Each CDR3 is given without its conserved first and last residue.

V	J	CDR3
TRBV21-1	TRBJ2-7	ASSMDRGKAYEQY
TRBV29-1	TRBJ2-6	SVGRSGANVLT
TRBV19	TRBJ2-3	ASSIAGETDTQY
TRBV19	TRBJ1-4	ASSRRGRGEKLF
TRBV4-2	TRBJ1-5	ASSQDGGRFNQPQH
TRBV5-1	TRBJ2-5	ASSLALASGQETQY
TRBV28	TRBJ1-5	ASTVPGGNQPQH
TRBV28	TRBJ2-7	ASHGGQGPGEQY
TRBV19	TRBJ1-5	ASSNRENNQPQH
TRBV20-1	TRBJ2-5	SASLGSVGGETQY
TRBV29-1	TRBJ2-5	SAGGGSEETQY
TRBV11-2	TRBJ1-3	ASSLAPNRVGNTIY
TRBV6-5	TRBJ2-2	ASRGLGNTGELF
TRBV4-2	TRBJ2-2	ASSQRGGWAGELF
TRBV19	TRBJ2-6	ASSIGTGAGANVLT
TRBV5-1	TRBJ1-2	ASRQQENYGYT
TRBV23-1	TRBJ1-1	ASSQSTTGTGKVGTEAF
TRBV5-1	TRBJ2-5	ASTGIGARQETQY
TRBV28	TRBJ2-3	ASNGSGRLGDTQY
TRBV5-1	TRBJ2-5	ASSSGFGETQY
TRBV7-3	TRBJ2-1	ASSPAGTGRPNEQF
TRBV5-1	TRBJ1-2	ASSLTGTGVDYGYT
TRBV19	TRBJ2-5	ASGQVETQY
TRBV3-1/TRBV3-2	TRBJ1-2	ASSRSDRVNHYGYT
TRBV27	TRBJ1-1	ASGAGSGTEAF
TRBV18	TRBJ2-2	ASSLRTSGNTGELF
TRBV7-2	TRBJ2-7	ASSLARLYEQY
TRBV13	TRBJ1-1	ASSPPPGNTEAF
TRBV7-2	TRBJ2-1	ASSLIGLGPSSYNEQF
TRBV9	TRBJ2-7	ASIHSVPLYEQY
TRBV28	TRBJ1-2	ATQGLSYGYT
TRBV21-1	TRBJ1-1	ASSKDGQGKAF
TRBV7-9	TRBJ2-7	ASSLGLSGSLEQY
TRBV19	TRBJ2-7	ATAGASGISYEQY
TRBV19	TRBJ1-2	ASSLRDRDYGYT
TRBV7-2	TRBJ2-1	ASSLFADEQF
TRBV30	TRBJ1-2	AWSAQGRDYGYT
TRBV7-2	TRBJ2-7	ASSLTGPYEQY
TRBV7-8	TRBJ1-1	ASSPVGRQGGNTEAF
TRBV19	TRBJ2-7	ASSIDPDRAGEQY
TRBV7-2	TRBJ2-7	ASSLDSLSYEQY
TRBV5-6	TRBJ1-2	ASSLYIPGVYGYT
TRBV6-2/TRBV6-3	TRBJ2-7	ASSSRDSYEQY
TRBV11-3	TRBJ2-3	ASSLEGQGHTDTQY
TRBV5-1	TRBJ1-1	ASSLSGQGALEAF
TRBV5-1	TRBJ2-5	ASSQGSQSETQY
TRBV24-1	TRBJ2-5	ATSDSSGLGETQY
TRBV9	TRBJ1-6	ASSVTPTGGAMGSYNSPLH